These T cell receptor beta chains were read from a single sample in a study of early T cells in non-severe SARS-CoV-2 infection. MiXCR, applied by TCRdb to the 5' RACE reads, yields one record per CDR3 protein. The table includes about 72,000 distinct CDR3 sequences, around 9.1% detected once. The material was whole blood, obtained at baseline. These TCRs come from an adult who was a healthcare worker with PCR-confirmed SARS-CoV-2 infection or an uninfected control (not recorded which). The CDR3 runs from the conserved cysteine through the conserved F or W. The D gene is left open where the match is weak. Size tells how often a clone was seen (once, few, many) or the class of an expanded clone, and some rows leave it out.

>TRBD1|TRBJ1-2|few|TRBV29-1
TGCAGCGCGGTAAACAGGGGGCGAAGCTATGGCTACACCTTC
CSAVNRGRSYGYTF
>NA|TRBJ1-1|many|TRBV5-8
TGTGCCAGCAGCTTGGAAGGGGCCGTGGCCACTGAAGCTTTCTTT
CASSLEGAVATEAFF
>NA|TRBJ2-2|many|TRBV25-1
TGTGCCAGCAGTGAATGGAGTGGAGCGAAGAAAGTGGAAAGTACCGGGGAGCTGTTTTTT
CASSEWSGAKKVESTGELFF
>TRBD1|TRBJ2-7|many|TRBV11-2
TGTGCCAGCAGCTTAGTAGGGACAGGGAGGAGATTC
CASSLVGTGRRF
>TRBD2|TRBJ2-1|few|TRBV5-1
TGCGCCAGCAGCTTTATTAGCGGGGGCCCTTACAATGAGCAGTTCTTC
CASSFISGGPYNEQFF
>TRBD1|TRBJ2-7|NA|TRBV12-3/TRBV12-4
TGTGCCAGCAGTTTAACTCCCGGACAGGGTTGGTACGAGCAGTACTTC
CASSLTPGQGWYEQYF
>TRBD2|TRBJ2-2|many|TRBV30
TGTGCCTGGAGAGGACTAGCGGGGGATACGAACACCGGGGAGCTGTTTTTT
CAWRGLAGDTNTGELFF
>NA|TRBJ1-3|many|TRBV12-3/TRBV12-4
TGTGCCAGCAGTTTAGCCCCGGGGGCAGGTACCTCCGTAGGAAACACCATATATTTT
CASSLAPGAGTSVGNTIYF
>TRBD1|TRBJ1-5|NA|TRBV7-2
TGTGCCAGCAGCCCGATAACAGGGGGTGGCAATCAGCCCCAGCATTTT
CASSPITGGGNQPQHF
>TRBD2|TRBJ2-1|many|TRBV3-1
TGTGCCAGCAGCCAGACCTACGGACTAGCGGGGGAAGACTACAATGAGCAGTTCTTC
CASSQTYGLAGEDYNEQFF
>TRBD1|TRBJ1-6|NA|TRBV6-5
TGTGCCAGCAGGGCGACAGGGGAGAGATCACCCCTCCACTTT
CASRATGERSPLHF
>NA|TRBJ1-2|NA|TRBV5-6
TGTGCCAGCAGCTTAACAGGGCTTAACTATGGCTACACCTTC
CASSLTGLNYGYTF
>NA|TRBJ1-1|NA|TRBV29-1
TGCAGCGTCGGGCATGACACTGAAGCTTTCTTT
CSVGHDTEAFF
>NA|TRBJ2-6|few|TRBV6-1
TGTGCCAGCAGTCCCCGCAGAGGGGCCTACTCTGGGGCCAACGTCCTGACTTTC
CASSPRRGAYSGANVLTF
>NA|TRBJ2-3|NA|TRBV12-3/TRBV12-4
TGTGCCAGCAGTTCCATTCTGGATACGCAGTATTTT
CASSSILDTQYF
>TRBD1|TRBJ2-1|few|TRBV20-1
TGCAGTGCTATTACCGGGACAGGGGGCAATGAGCAGTTCTTC
CSAITGTGGNEQFF
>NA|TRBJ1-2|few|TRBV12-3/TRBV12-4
TGTGCCAGCAGTCCACAGGGTCCCTATGGCTACACCTTC
CASSPQGPYGYTF
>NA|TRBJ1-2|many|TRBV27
TGTGCCAGCAGTTTATCTCTCGACGGTTGGGGCCATGGCTACACCTTC
CASSLSLDGWGHGYTF
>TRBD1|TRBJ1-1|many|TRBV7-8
TGTGCCAGCAGCTTAGTTGGGACAGGTCGGACTGAAGCTTTCTTT
CASSLVGTGRTEAFF
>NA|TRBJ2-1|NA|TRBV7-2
TGTGCCAGCAGCTTAGTAATTAAGGGCTACAATGAGCAGTTCTTC
CASSLVIKGYNEQFF
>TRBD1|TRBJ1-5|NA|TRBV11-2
TGTGCCAGCAGCTTGGCTGGGACAGGGAGACAGCCCCAGCATTTT
CASSLAGTGRQPQHF
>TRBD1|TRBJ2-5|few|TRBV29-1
TGCAGCGCTGACAGGGGGCGATTGCAAGAGACCCAGTACTTC
CSADRGRLQETQYF
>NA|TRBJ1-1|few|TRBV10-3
TGTGCCATCGGCCCAGGGTACGGGGACACTGAAGCTTTCTTT
CAIGPGYGDTEAFF
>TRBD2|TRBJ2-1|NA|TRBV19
TGTGCCAGTAGTATAGATAGTAGCGGGGGGGCCGTGGAGTTCTTC
CASSIDSSGGAVEFF
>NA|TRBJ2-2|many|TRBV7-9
TGTGCCAGCAGCTCCCCTAACACCGGGGAGCTGTTTTTT
CASSSPNTGELFF
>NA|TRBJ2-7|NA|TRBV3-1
TGTGCCAGCAGCCAAGCGAAGAACGAGCAGTACTTC
CASSQAKNEQYF
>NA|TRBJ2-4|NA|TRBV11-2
TGTGCCAGCGGCTGGGGACTTATGAACATTCAGTACTTC
CASGWGLMNIQYF
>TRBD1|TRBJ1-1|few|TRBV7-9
TGTGCCAGCAGCCCCCAGGAGACAGGGGGCGGTGAAGCTTTCTTT
CASSPQETGGGEAFF
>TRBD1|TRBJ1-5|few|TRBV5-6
TGTGCCAGCAGCTTCTTCGGACAGGGGGATCAGCCCCAGCATTTT
CASSFFGQGDQPQHF
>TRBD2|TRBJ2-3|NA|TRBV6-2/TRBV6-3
TGTGCCAGCAGTTTCAGCGGGGGTGCAGATACGCAGTATTTT
CASSFSGGADTQYF
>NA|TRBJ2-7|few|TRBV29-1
TGCAGCGTCCGGGTCCAACCCTACGAGCAGTACTTC
CSVRVQPYEQYF
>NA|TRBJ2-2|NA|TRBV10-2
TGCGCCAGCAGTGTGGTAGAACTCACCGGGGAGCTGTTTTTT
CASSVVELTGELFF
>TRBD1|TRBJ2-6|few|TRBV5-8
TGTGCCAGCAGCTTGATGAGGGGGCCCGGGGCCAACGTCCTGACTTTC
CASSLMRGPGANVLTF
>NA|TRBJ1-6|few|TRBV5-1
TGCGCCAGCAGCGCGCGGGACCTCTATAATTCACCCCTCCACTTT
CASSARDLYNSPLHF
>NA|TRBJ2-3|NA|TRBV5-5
TGTGCCAGCAGCTTCCCTAGCACAGATACGCAGTATTTT
CASSFPSTDTQYF
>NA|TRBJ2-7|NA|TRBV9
TGTGCCAGCAGCACCCAAGCCGGGTACGAGCAGTACTTC
CASSTQAGYEQYF
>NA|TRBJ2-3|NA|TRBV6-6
TGTGCCAGCAGTTCCGGGTCTACCACCCCCGATACGCAGTATTTT
CASSSGSTTPDTQYF
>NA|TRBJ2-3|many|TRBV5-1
TGCGCCAGCAGCTTGACTGCGGGGTCAAGCACAGATACGCAGTATTTT
CASSLTAGSSTDTQYF
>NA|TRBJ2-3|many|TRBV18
TGTGCCAGCTCACCTCCGGCGGCCACAGATACGCAGTATTTT
CASSPPAATDTQYF
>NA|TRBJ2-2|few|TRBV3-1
TGTGCCAGCAGCCAAGATCGGGTAGCCACAACCGGGGAGCTGTTTTTT
CASSQDRVATTGELFF
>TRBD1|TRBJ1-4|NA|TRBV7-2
TGTGCCAGCAGCTTAACCACAGGGGGGGATGAAAAACTGTTTTTT
CASSLTTGGDEKLFF
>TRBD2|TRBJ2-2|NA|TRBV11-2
TGTGCCAGCAGTCGGGGGGTAACCGGGGAGCTGTTTTTT
CASSRGVTGELFF
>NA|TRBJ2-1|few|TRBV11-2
TGTGCCAGCAAGACCGGGACCCCTCCGGGCAATGAGCAGTTCTTC
CASKTGTPPGNEQFF
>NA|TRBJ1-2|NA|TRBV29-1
TGCAGCGTTGAGACAGGCCCCAACTATGGCTACACCTTC
CSVETGPNYGYTF
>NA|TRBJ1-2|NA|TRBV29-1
TGCAGCGTTGAAGAGACAGGCACTAACTATGGCTACACCTTC
CSVEETGTNYGYTF
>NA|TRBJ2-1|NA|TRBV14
TGTGCCAGCAGCCAAGGCGGCTATTACAATGAGCAGTTCTTC
CASSQGGYYNEQFF
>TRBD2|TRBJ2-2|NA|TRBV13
TGTGCCAGCAGCTTAGGCGGGAGGGCCACCGGGGAGCTGTTTTTT
CASSLGGRATGELFF
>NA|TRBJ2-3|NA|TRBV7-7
TGTGCTAGCAGCTTAGATTACACAGATACGCAGTATTTT
CASSLDYTDTQYF
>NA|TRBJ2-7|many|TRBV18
TGTGCCAGCTCACCATCCGGGGGCTACGAGCAGTACTTC
CASSPSGGYEQYF
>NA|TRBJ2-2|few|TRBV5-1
TGCGCCAGCAGCTCGGGAAGGAGGGGCTCGAACACCGGGGAGCTGTTTTTT
CASSSGRRGSNTGELFF
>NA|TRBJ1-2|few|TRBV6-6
TGTGCCAGCAGACCTGAACAGGAAAACTATGGCTACACCTTC
CASRPEQENYGYTF
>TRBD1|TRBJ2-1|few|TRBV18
TGTGCCAGCTCAAGTGGACAGGGGAGATACAATGAGCAGTTCTTC
CASSSGQGRYNEQFF
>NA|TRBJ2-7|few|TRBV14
TGTGCCAGCAGCCGGGCTGTCTCCTCCTACGAGCAGTACTTC
CASSRAVSSYEQYF
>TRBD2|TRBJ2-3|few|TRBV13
TGTGCCAGCAGAGGACTAGCGGGGGGGCCAATGTATACGCAGTATTTT
CASRGLAGGPMYTQYF
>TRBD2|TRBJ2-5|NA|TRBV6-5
TGTGCCAGCAGTTACTCTCGGGCTAGCGGGAAAGAGACCCAGTACTTC
CASSYSRASGKETQYF
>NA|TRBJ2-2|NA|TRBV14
TGTGCCAGCAGCCAGTTTTCCGGCGGGGAGCTGTTTTTT
CASSQFSGGELFF
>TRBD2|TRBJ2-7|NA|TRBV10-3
TGTGCCATCAGTGAACTAGCGGGGGACGAGCAGTACTTC
CAISELAGDEQYF